This T cell receptor (beta chain) was profiled in a study of CD8 T cells in Susac syndrome. Background on the study: Each patient with Susac syndrome, at the time of blood draw, was therapy-naive, on corticosteroids, or on intravenous immunoglobulin alone.

Concerning this clonotype itself: Its cognate antigen is unknown.

Random-hexamer reverse transcription was applied to about 0.45 to 1 ug RNA. Using its own MiXCR run on the immunoSEQ multiplex PCR reads, TCRdb lists one record per CDR3 protein. The sample holds some 160,000 distinct CDR3 sequences, almost 96% seen once. Trimming stripped 1 base from V and 7 bases from J, with 13 bases between. The CDR3 covers 13 residues. Germline V gives CDR1 DFQATT, CDR2 SNEGSKA (reference sequence). Study conclusions and caveats: None of the CD4+ T cell repertoires in Susac syndrome showed clonal expansion.

Recently defined diagnostic criteria for definite or probable disease were fulfilled by Susac syndrome patients. The CD8+ and CD4+ T cells were isolated magnetically using a negative isolation approach, whereas the TEMRA cells were enriched by FACS. This receptor was obtained from a human donor with Susac syndrome. Sequenced: CD4+ T cells from PBMCs. The rearrangement links TRBV20-1 to TRBJ1-1; weak D call: TRBD1 (5 bases). CDR3 DNA sequence: TGCAGTGCTAGAGTTGTCAGCAGGGTTGAAGCTTTCTTT. Amino acids: CSARVVSRVEAFF.